This T cell receptor beta chain was sequenced for a study of T cells in Graves' hyperthyroidism and ophthalmopathy. Each patient was aged 18 to 65 and had newly diagnosed hyperthyroidism of under 2 months' duration. Uncontrolled infection, other autoimmune disease, pregnancy or lactation disqualified patients from enrolment. Amplification of TCR beta CDR3 regions used RNA as the template. HTBI primers drove first-round RT-PCR of the TCR CDR3. One entry per CDR3 protein, called by TCRdb with MiXCR from the multiplex PCR reads. The data contain 300,000 to 350,000 distinct CDR3 sequences, around a fifth of them seen just once; the ten biggest clones take up over 40%. The CDR3 covers 14 residues. With regard to this clonotype: One end of the junction is discordant with germline, which a read error may explain.

This TCR was recovered from a woman aged 45-65 years with Graves' hyperthyroidism. The chain links TRBV12-3 or TRBV12-4 to TRBJ2-5; D is unclear. Sequenced input: blood. CDR3 loop: CASSPRMRQEIQYF. For the CDR3, the DNA is TGTGCCAGCAGTCCCAGGATGAGACAAGAGATCCAGTACTTC.